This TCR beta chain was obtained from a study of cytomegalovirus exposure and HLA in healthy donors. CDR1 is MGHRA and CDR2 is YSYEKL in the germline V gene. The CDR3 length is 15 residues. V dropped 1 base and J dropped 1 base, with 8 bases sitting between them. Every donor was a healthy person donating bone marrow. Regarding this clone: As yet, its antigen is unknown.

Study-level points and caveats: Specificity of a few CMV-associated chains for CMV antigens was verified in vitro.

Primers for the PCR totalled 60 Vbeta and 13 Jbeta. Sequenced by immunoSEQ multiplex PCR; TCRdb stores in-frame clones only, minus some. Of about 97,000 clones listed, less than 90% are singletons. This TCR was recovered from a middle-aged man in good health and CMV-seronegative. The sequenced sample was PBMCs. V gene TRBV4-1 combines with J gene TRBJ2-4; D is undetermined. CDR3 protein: CASSQGVVAKNIQYF. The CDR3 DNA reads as TGCGCCAGCAGCCAAGGCGTAGTTGCCAAAAACATTCAGTACTTC.